This is a list of T cell receptor beta chains from one sample in a study of cytomegalovirus exposure and HLA in healthy donors. The repertoire was sequenced with immunoSEQ multiplex PCR; TCRdb's copy has only in-frame clones and lacks some. The table lists tens of thousands of clones, approximately 91% of them singletons. Input material: PBMCs. Receptors were obtained from a woman between 18 and 29 years old in good health and CMV-seronegative. Both conserved end residues are part of each CDR3. D genes are given only for firm matches. Not every row has a clone size; where given, it reads once, few, many or a size class.

j_gene	v_gene	abundance	d_gene	CDR3aa	CDR3nt
TRBJ2-1	TRBV4-1	.	.	CASSQVADLETNEQFF	TGCGCCAGCAGCCAAGTAGCGGATCTCGAAACTAATGAGCAGTTCTTC
TRBJ2-5	TRBV7-2	.	TRBD1	CASSSDRGSPRGQETQYF	TGTGCCAGCAGCTCAGACAGGGGTAGTCCCCGCGGCCAAGAGACCCAGTACTTC
TRBJ2-2	TRBV6-5	.	TRBD2	CASSYLLAGGRGELFF	TGTGCCAGCAGTTACTTACTAGCGGGAGGCAGAGGGGAGCTGTTTTTT
TRBJ2-7	TRBV7-9	.	TRBD2	CASSSGTSHYEQYF	TGTGCCAGCAGCTCCGGGACTAGCCACTACGAGCAGTACTTC
TRBJ1-2	TRBV5-1	.	TRBD1	CASSPPDRVDYGYTF	TGCGCCAGCAGTCCGCCCGACAGGGTAGACTATGGCTACACCTTC
TRBJ2-6	TRBV27	.	.	CASSRESGANVLTF	TGTGCCAGCAGTCGCGAGTCTGGGGCCAACGTCCTGACTTTC
TRBJ1-5	TRBV6-1	.	TRBD1	CASSEWLGQGSQPQHF	TGTGCCAGCAGTGAATGGCTCGGACAGGGTTCACAGCCCCAGCATTTT
TRBJ2-1	TRBV7-9	.	.	CSSSLFPVSGGALNEQFF	TGTTCCAGCAGCTTATTCCCCGTGTCGGGGGGCGCCTTGAATGAGCAGTTCTTC
TRBJ2-3	TRBV28	few	TRBD2	CASSAPGLAGWRDTQYF	TGTGCCAGCAGTGCCCCGGGACTAGCGGGATGGAGAGATACGCAGTATTTT
TRBJ1-1	TRBV19	once	TRBD1	CASSKDRPPLNTEAFF	TGTGCCAGTAGTAAGGACAGGCCGCCGCTGAACACTGAAGCTTTCTTT
TRBJ2-3	TRBV28	.	TRBD1	CASSHPPDRDGVRPPGPDTQYF	TGTGCCAGCAGTCACCCACCGGACAGGGACGGAGTCCGTCCCCCAGGTCCAGATACGCAGTATTTT
TRBJ2-7	TRBV13	once	TRBD1	CASSSRLSQGDEQYF	TGTGCCAGCAGCTCCCGACTTTCGCAGGGGGACGAGCAGTACTTC
TRBJ2-1	TRBV9	.	TRBD1	CASSVFGWDSYNEQFF	TGTGCCAGCAGCGTATTCGGTTGGGACAGTTACAATGAGCAGTTCTTC
TRBJ2-5	TRBV5-4	.	TRBD2	CASRKRLAGGRFFGETQYF	TGTGCCAGCAGGAAAAGACTAGCGGGAGGGCGGTTCTTTGGAGAGACCCAGTACTTC
TRBJ1-1	TRBV5-4	.	.	CASSFYGGRITEAFF	TGTGCCAGCAGCTTCTACGGGGGGAGAATCACTGAAGCTTTCTTT
TRBJ2-7	TRBV7-2	.	TRBD2	CASSLGTSGNYEQYF	TGTGCCAGCAGCTTAGGGACTAGCGGAAACTACGAGCAGTACTTC
TRBJ2-7	TRBV5-4	.	TRBD2	CASGLGALAGAYEQYF	TGTGCCAGCGGCTTAGGGGCTCTAGCGGGAGCCTACGAGCAGTACTTC
TRBJ2-1	TRBV5-1	.	TRBD1	CASSLGTGSYNEQFF	TGCGCCAGCAGCTTAGGGACAGGGTCCTACAATGAGCAGTTCTTC
TRBJ2-5	TRBV6-6	.	.	CASQGGGTGGTQYF	TGTGCCAGCCAAGGAGGGGGCACCGGGGGAACCCAGTACTTC
TRBJ2-3	TRBV9	.	TRBD1	CASSADGTVGGDTQYF	TGTGCCAGCAGCGCGGATGGGACAGTAGGGGGAGATACGCAGTATTTT
TRBJ2-1	TRBV4-3	.	TRBD2	CASSRGLAGNNEQFF	TGCGCCAGCAGCCGCGGGCTAGCGGGAAACAATGAGCAGTTCTTC
TRBJ2-7	TRBV6-5	.	TRBD2	CASSSSSGSCEQYF	TGTGCCAGCAGTTCCTCTAGCGGGTCCTGCGAGCAGTACTTC
TRBJ1-1	TRBV18	.	TRBD1	CASSPRTGDNTEAFF	TGTGCCAGCTCACCCCGGACAGGGGATAACACTGAAGCTTTCTTT
TRBJ1-1	TRBV19	.	.	CAGSIFRGNTEAFF	TGTGCCGGTAGTATTTTCCGAGGGAACACTGAAGCTTTCTTT
TRBJ2-1	TRBV5-6	few	.	CASSHNDREKGSYNEQFF	TGTGCCAGCAGCCACAACGACCGGGAGAAGGGGTCATACAATGAGCAGTTCTTC
TRBJ1-2	TRBV4-2	.	TRBD1	CASSHGQGENYGYTF	TGTGCCAGCAGCCATGGACAGGGAGAAAACTATGGCTACACCTTC
TRBJ2-1	TRBV7-9	.	TRBD2	CASSTGGGLAGEREQFF	TGTGCCAGCAGCACTGGCGGCGGGCTAGCGGGAGAGAGGGAGCAGTTCTTC
TRBJ2-3	TRBV27	.	TRBD1	CASSSRTGTDTQYF	TGTGCCAGCAGTTCCCGGACAGGGACAGATACGCAGTATTTT
TRBJ2-7	TRBV7-3	.	.	CASSPAPSYEQYF	TGTGCCAGCAGCCCCGCGCCATCCTACGAGCAGTACTTC
TRBJ2-3	TRBV5-6	.	.	CASSFRQPRTDTQYF	TGTGCCAGCAGCTTTCGACAGCCCCGCACAGATACGCAGTATTTT
TRBJ2-7	TRBV19	.	.	CASSLSEGLLYEQYF	TGTGCCAGTAGTCTGTCGGAGGGGCTCCTCTACGAGCAGTACTTC
TRBJ2-7	TRBV11-3	.	.	CASSSPHEQYF	TGTGCCAGCAGCTCCCCCCACGAGCAGTACTTC
TRBJ2-2	TRBV5-1	.	TRBD1	CASSYRGPNTGELFF	TGCGCCAGCAGCTACAGGGGGCCGAACACCGGGGAGCTGTTTTTT
TRBJ2-5	TRBV9	once	TRBD2	CASSVVGLAGHQETQYF	TGTGCCAGCAGCGTAGTGGGACTAGCGGGACACCAAGAGACCCAGTACTTC